The T cell receptor beta chain described here comes from a study of blood T cell repertoires in COVID-19. About the research overall: Spain, Italy and the United States supplied samples that represented acute and convalescent COVID-19. Sources were T cells, B-cell-depleted T cells, or PBMCs; the material itself was cDNA or gDNA.

Germline CDR1 reads GTSNPN; CDR2 reads SVGIG (reference sequence). Trimming pared 4 bases from V and 4 bases from J, leaving 10 bases between. This CDR3 is built from 12 residues. In the study's own analysis: Amplification of reference gene primers was used by the study to estimate nucleated cell counts. TCRdb keeps only in-frame clones here, not all; method: immunoSEQ multiplex PCR. D and trimming were read from the DNA, whereas the V and J calls and clone size are those reported in that table. The sample includes under 200,000 clones, 65% to 85% of them seen just once. This clone is a singleton in its sample.

The sequence came from a woman between 55 and 75 years old with acute or convalescent COVID-19. The V and J genes are TRBV30 and TRBJ1-2; TRBD1 might be the D (5 bases). Input material: peripheral blood. DNA for the CDR3: TGTGCCTGGACCCCCGGGGGCTATGGCTACACCTTC. This codes for CAWTPGGYGYTF.